Given below is one T cell receptor beta chain in context. The assay was immunoSEQ multiplex PCR, and TCRdb's table has in-frame clones only and misses some. The sample gives 25,000 to 35,000 clones, approximately 80% of which show up once; around 1.7% is in the top ten. The entry originates in a study of human CD4 T cells and Enterobacteriaceae. Memory CD4+ T cells were sorted as all CD4+ cells except CD45RA+CCR7+CD95- naive cells, over 98% pure. Healthy donor blood came from Swiss blood donation centers. Trimming took 6 bases from V and 3 from J; bases not matched to a gene: 4. Germline assignment: CDR1 SGHTA and CDR2 FQGTGA. The length of the CDR3 is 14 residues.

The material sequenced was memory CD4+ T cells from blood. The rearrangement links TRBV7-3 to TRBJ2-3; 9 bases map to TRBD1. The receptor was isolated from a human donor in good health. For the CDR3, the DNA is TGTGCCAGCAGTTTAGGACAGGGGACAGATACGCAGTATTTT. Its protein is CASSLGQGTDTQYF.